Listed here is a single T cell receptor (beta chain). This CDR3 spans 13 amino acids. After removal of 6 bases from V and 5 bases from J, the junction contained 2 bases not matched to a gene. Germline V gene lookup returns CDR1 MDHEN and CDR2 SYDVKM. This specimen belongs to a study of identifying expanded T cells in peripheral blood. The table came from immunoSEQ multiplex PCR; TCRdb's copy has only in-frame clones and leaves some out. Among over 85,000 clones listed, about 87% were seen once. The sequence was obtained from a person aged 18 to 69 in good health. The material sequenced was blood. This chain links TRBV28 with TRBJ1-5, with 9 bases identical to TRBD1. CDR3 DNA: TGTGCCAGCAGGGGACAGGGCCATCAGCCCCAGCATTTT. Its translation is CASRGQGHQPQHF.